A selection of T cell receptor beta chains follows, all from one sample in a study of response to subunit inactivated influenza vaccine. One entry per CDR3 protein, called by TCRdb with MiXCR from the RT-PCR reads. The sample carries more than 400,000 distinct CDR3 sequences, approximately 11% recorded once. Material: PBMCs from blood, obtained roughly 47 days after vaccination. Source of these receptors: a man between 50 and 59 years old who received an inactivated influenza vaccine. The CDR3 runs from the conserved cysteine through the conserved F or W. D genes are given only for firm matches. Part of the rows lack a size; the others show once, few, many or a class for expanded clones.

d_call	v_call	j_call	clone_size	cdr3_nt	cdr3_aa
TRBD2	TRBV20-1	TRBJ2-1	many	TGCAGTGCTAAGCGTAGAAGCGGGGGGGCCGGTGAGCAGTTCTTC	CSAKRRSGGAGEQFF
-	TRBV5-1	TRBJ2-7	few	TGCGCCAGCAGCCTCTCCCCGAGGGTGGGATTCTCCTACGAGCAGTACTTC	CASSLSPRVGFSYEQYF
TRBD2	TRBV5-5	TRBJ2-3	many	TGTGCCAGCAGCTTGCTCATTAGCGGGGGGGCCGGCACAGATACGCAGTATTTT	CASSLLISGGAGTDTQYF
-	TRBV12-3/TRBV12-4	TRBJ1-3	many	TGTGCCAGCAGCCTAGGCAGCGGATCCTCTGGAAACACCATATATTTT	CASSLGSGSSGNTIYF
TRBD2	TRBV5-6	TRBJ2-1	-	TGTGCCAGCAGCCCACCACTAGCGGGAGCTGATAATGAGCAGTTCTTC	CASSPPLAGADNEQFF
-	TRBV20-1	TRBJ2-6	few	TGCAGTGCACTAGTAACAGGGAACTCTGGGGCCAACGTCCTGACTTTC	CSALVTGNSGANVLTF
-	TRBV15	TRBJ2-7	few	TGTGCCACCGGACCCAGACTTTCCTACGAGCAGTACTTC	CATGPRLSYEQYF
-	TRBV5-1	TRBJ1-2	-	TGCGCCAGCAGCTTGGCCCCCGGACCGGACTATGGCTACACCTTC	CASSLAPGPDYGYTF
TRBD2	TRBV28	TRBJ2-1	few	TGTGCCAGCAGTTTACGCCGGCTTACTAGCGGGGGGAACAATGAGCAGTTCTTC	CASSLRRLTSGGNNEQFF
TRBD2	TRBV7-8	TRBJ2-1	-	TGTGCCAGCAGCCCCCTATCGAGCGGGGGCCGCAATGAGCAGTTCTTC	CASSPLSSGGRNEQFF
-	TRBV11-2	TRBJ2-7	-	TGTGCCAGCAGCTTAGAAGTAGCGACACCCTACGAGCAGTACTTC	CASSLEVATPYEQYF
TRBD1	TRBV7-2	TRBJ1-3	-	TGTGCCAGCAGCGTCGGACAGGGTGTAAACACCATATATTTT	CASSVGQGVNTIYF
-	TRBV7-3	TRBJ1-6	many	TGTGCCAGCAGCTTGGGGGAGAATAATTCACCCCTCCACTTT	CASSLGENNSPLHF
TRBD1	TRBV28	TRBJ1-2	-	TGTGCCAGCAGTTTGGCAGGGGGCATTTCGCTTGGCTACACCTTC	CASSLAGGISLGYTF
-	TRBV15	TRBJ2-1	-	TGTGCCATCAGCAGAGACCCCAAAGTCTACAATGAGCAGTTCTTC	CAISRDPKVYNEQFF
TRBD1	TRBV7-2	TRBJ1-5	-	TGTGCCAGCAGCTTCGGGACAGGGGAACCCCAGCATTTT	CASSFGTGEPQHF
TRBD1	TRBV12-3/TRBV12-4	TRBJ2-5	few	TGTGCCAGCAGTTCGGCCTACAGGGGGGAGACCCAGTACTTC	CASSSAYRGETQYF
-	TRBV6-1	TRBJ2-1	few	TGTGCCAGCAGTGCTCTAGGGAATGAGCAGTTCTTC	CASSALGNEQFF
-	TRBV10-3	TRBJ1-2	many	TGTGCCATCAGTATGGGGCAGGGTAACTATGGCTACACCTTC	CAISMGQGNYGYTF
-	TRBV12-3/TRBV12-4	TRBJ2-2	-	TGTGCCAGCAGTTTAGCGGGAAGGGGGACCGGGGAGCTGTTTTTT	CASSLAGRGTGELFF
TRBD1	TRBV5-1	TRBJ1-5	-	TGCGCCAGCAGCTTGGAAGGGGGCGTGGGACAGCCCCAGCATTTT	CASSLEGGVGQPQHF
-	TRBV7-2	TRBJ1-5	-	TGTGCCAGCAGCTTATTGATCCAGAGCAATCAGCCCCAGCATTTT	CASSLLIQSNQPQHF
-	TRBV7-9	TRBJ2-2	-	TGTGCCAGCAGAAACAGGTTAACCGGGGAGCTGTTTTTT	CASRNRLTGELFF
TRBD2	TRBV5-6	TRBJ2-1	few	TGTGCCAGCACCCCACTAGCGGGAGGGCCGAGTTACAATGAGCAGTTCTTC	CASTPLAGGPSYNEQFF
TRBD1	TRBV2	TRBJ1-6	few	TGTGCCAGCAGTGACAGGGGGCGTAATTCACCCCTCCACTTT	CASSDRGRNSPLHF
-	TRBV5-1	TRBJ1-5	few	TGCGCCAGCGCCGTCGGGTCGGGTCAGCCCCAGCATTTT	CASAVGSGQPQHF
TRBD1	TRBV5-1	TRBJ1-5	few	TGCGCCAGCAGCACGGGACAGGAAGGTCAGCCCCAGCATTTT	CASSTGQEGQPQHF
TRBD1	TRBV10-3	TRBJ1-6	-	TGTGCCATCAGTGACCGACAGGGTAATTCACCCCTCCACTTT	CAISDRQGNSPLHF
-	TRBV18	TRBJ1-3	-	TGTGCCAGCTCACCACGCCGCGACAGCCACTCTGGAAACACCATATATTTT	CASSPRRDSHSGNTIYF
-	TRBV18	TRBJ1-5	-	TGTGCCAGCTCACCAGATAGTGGTCGGCAGCCCCAGCATTTT	CASSPDSGRQPQHF
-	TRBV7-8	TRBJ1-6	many	TGTGCCAGCAGCGACAGATATTCACCCCTCCACTTT	CASSDRYSPLHF
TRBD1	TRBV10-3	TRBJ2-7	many	TGTGCCATCAGCAGGGCCGGGACAGGGTTCTACGAGCAGTACTTC	CAISRAGTGFYEQYF
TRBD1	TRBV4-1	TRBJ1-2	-	TGCGCCAGCAGCCACGGGGACAGGGGTGGCTACACCTTC	CASSHGDRGGYTF
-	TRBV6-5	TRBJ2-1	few	TGTGCCAGCAGTTTGGACGGGATAGGTAATGAGCAGTTCTTC	CASSLDGIGNEQFF
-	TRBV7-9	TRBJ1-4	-	TGTGCCAGCAGCTTAGGTTGGAGGAGGGAAGAAGATGAAAAACTGTTTTTT	CASSLGWRREEDEKLFF
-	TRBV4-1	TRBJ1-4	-	TGCGCCAGCAGCCAAGATCCCCTCAGGGGCGACGAAAAACTGTTTTTT	CASSQDPLRGDEKLFF
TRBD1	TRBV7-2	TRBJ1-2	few	TGTGCCAGCAGCCCGTGGGGGCAGGGGGGAGGCTACACCTTC	CASSPWGQGGGYTF
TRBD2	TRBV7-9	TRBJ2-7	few	TGTGCCAGCAGTGGGTTTAGCGGGAGAGAACCCTACGAGCAGTACTTC	CASSGFSGREPYEQYF
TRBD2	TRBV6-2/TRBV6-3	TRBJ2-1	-	TGTGCCAGCAGCCCTAAGACTAGCGGGGCTTACAATGAGCAGTTCTTC	CASSPKTSGAYNEQFF
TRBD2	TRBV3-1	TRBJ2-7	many	TGTGCCAGCAGCAGCGGGGGGATCTACGAGCAGTACTTC	CASSSGGIYEQYF
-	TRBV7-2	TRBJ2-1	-	TGTGCCAGCAGCTTAGTTGGTGGGGGCAAAAATGAGCAGTTCTTC	CASSLVGGGKNEQFF
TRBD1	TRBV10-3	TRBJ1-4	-	TGTGCCATCAGTGAGAGGCAGGGGGATGAAAAACTGTTTTTT	CAISERQGDEKLFF
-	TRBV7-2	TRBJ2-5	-	TGTGCCAGCAGCTCCCTCGGGAATCGCGAGACCCAGTACTTC	CASSSLGNRETQYF
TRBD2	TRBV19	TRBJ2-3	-	TGTGCCAGTAGTATCACGGCTAGCGGGGGGACCACAGATACGCAGTATTTT	CASSITASGGTTDTQYF
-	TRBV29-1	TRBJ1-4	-	TGCAGCGGGGGGGATACGGGGGCAAGGGAAAAACTGTTTTTT	CSGGDTGAREKLFF
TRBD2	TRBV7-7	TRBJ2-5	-	TGTGCTAGCAGCTTAACGGGGGGGCACGAGACCCAGTACTTC	CASSLTGGHETQYF
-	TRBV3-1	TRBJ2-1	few	TGTGCCAGCAGCCAAACCCGGAGCTCCAATGAGCAGTTCTTC	CASSQTRSSNEQFF
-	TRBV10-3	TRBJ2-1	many	TGTGCCATCACCCAGGGGAATGAGCAGTTCTTC	CAITQGNEQFF
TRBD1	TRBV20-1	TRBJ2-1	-	TGCAGTGCATGGACAGGTAGCTCCTACAATGAGCAGTTCTTC	CSAWTGSSYNEQFF
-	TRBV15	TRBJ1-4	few	TGTGCCACCAACCAGATGGGTGAAAAACTGTTTTTT	CATNQMGEKLFF
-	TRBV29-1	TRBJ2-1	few	TGCAGCGTTTTTAACCCCGGCGCTGAGCAGTTCTTC	CSVFNPGAEQFF
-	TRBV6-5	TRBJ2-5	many	TGTGCCAGCAGTTTCCGCGGGGCCCAAGAGACCCAGTACTTC	CASSFRGAQETQYF
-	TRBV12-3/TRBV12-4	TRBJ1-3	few	TGTGCCAGCAGCTACGACAGCTATGGAAACACCATATATTTT	CASSYDSYGNTIYF
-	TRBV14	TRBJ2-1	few	TGTGCCAGCAGCCTTCGCCGGAGTGGGGCGTTGCCCTACAATGAGCAGTTCTTC	CASSLRRSGALPYNEQFF